Presented here are 12 T cell receptor beta chains from one specimen sequenced in a study of HIV-infected patients and healthy controls. The repertoire came from unfractionated whole blood and reflected all unsorted peripheral T cells. About 480 ng RNA was reverse transcribed with alpha and beta constant-region primers. Using multiplexing indices, alpha and beta chain libraries were generated apart by chain-specific third strand synthesis. MiXCR, run by TCRdb on the 5' RACE reads, gives a single entry per CDR3 protein. The sample consists of 15,000 to 20,000 distinct CDR3 sequences, approximately 5.8% of them appearing once. Sequenced material: blood. The receptors here all came from an adult in good health.

This clonotype was seen at least ten times. The chain has TRBV14 and TRBJ1-4, with 8 nucleotides matching TRBD1. CDR1 is SGHDN, CDR2 FVKESK, per germline. CDR3 size: 18 residues. J gave up 6 bases and V 4 bases, and 16 bases lay outside the gene matches. CDR3 in amino acids: CASSRTGRDTGGHEKLFF. The DNA of the CDR3 is TGTGCCAGCAGCCGTACGGGCAGAGATACAGGGGGTCATGAAAAACTGTTTTTT.

This clonotype was seen many times. The gene calls are TRBV19 and TRBJ2-7; unclear D gene. CDR3 length: 15 residues. V lost 3 bases to trimming and J lost 2 bases, with 14 bases between them. Germline lookup yields CDR1 LNHDA and CDR2 SQIVND (reference sequence). The CDR3 region has the DNA TGTGCCAGTAGTATGGGGTCATACCAGACCTACGAGCAGTACTTC. It codes for CASSMGSYQTYEQYF.

In its sample, this clonotype ranks as medium-sized. This chain links TRBV20-1 with TRBJ1-1; D uncertain. The V end lost 3 bases, the J end lost 5 bases, and 7 bases lay between the germline ends. CDR1 and CDR2 (germline): DFQATT, SNEGSKA (reference sequence). The CDR3 sequence is 11 residues long. The CDR3 protein is CSARDGTEAFF. The CDR3 DNA sequence: TGCAGTGCTAGGGATGGGACTGAAGCTTTCTTT.

Remarks on this clonotype: It may be a read error: a sequence one base away is much more abundant. The gene calls are TRBV11-1 and TRBJ1-1; no definite D call. The CDR3 is 15 amino acids. Germline CDR1 SGHAT, CDR2 FQDESV (reference sequence). CDR3 protein: CVSSADVALNTEAFF. The CDR3 DNA is TGTGTCAGCAGCGCTGACGTGGCTTTGAACACTGAAGCTTTCTTT.

Ten or more counts support this clonotype. The V gene is TRBV3-1, the J gene TRBJ1-2; 7 bases are shared with TRBD1. This CDR3 region has 16 residues. From germline, CDR1 is LGHDT and CDR2 YNNKEL (reference sequence). V gave up 2 bases and J gave up 5 bases; unmatched junction bases: 11. CDR3 in DNA: TGTGCCAGCAGCCAACTTCCGGGACAGAATATTTATGGCTACACCTTC. This encodes CASSQLPGQNIYGYTF.

This clonotype was counted between two and nine times. J is TRBJ2-1 and V is TRBV7-9; 9 bases align to TRBD2. CDR3 length: 18 amino acids. Trimming removed 1 base from V and 3 bases from J; junction bases left unmatched: 10. Per the germline V gene, CDR1 is SEHNR and CDR2 is FQNEAQ (reference sequence). The CDR3 spells CASSLGLAGAQIYNEQFF. Written as DNA, the CDR3 is TGTGCCAGCAGCTTAGGGTTAGCGGGGGCCCAGATCTACAATGAGCAGTTCTTC.

This clonotype was recorded many times. A junction end diverges from the germline sequence, so it may reflect a read error. The chain employs TRBV7-2 and TRBJ2-7; D not certain. Germline lookup yields CDR1 SGHTA and CDR2 FQGNSA. There are 14 residues in the CDR3. The CDR3 protein is CASSLFSGPSVVAF. The DNA for the CDR3 is TGTGCCAGCAGCCTATTCTCGGGTCCGAGTGTAGTGGCTTTC.

This clonotype was recorded many times. This sequence joins TRBV18 and TRBJ1-1; D is unresolved. V was trimmed by 6 bases and J by 0 bases, leaving 14 bases between them. The germline V gene has CDR1 KGHSH and CDR2 LQKENI. The CDR3 is 15 residues long. The CDR3 loop reads CASSRTAAMNTEAFF. The CDR3 bases are TGTGCCAGCTCCCGGACCGCAGCTATGAACACTGAAGCTTTCTTT.

In its sample, this clonotype was seen many times. The chain couples TRBV2 to TRBJ2-7; D may be TRBD1 (6 bases). CDR3 length: 13 residues. Trimming shortened V by 7 bases and J by 4 bases, and 14 bases separated the two germline ends. From germline, CDR1 is SNHLY and CDR2 FYNNEI. CDR3 coding DNA: TGTGCCAGCAATAAACAGGGCGGGTACGAGCAGTACTTC. Encoded protein: CASNKQGGYEQYF. The variable domain in full, completed from reference TRBV2 and TRBJ2-7, reads EPEVTQTPSHQVTQMGQEVILRCVPISNHLYFYWYRQILGQKVEFLVSFYNNEISEKSEIFDDQFSVERPDGSNFTLKIRSTKLEDSAMYFCASNKQGGYEQYFGPGTRLTVT.

This clonotype was seen many times. The chain joins TRBV11-3 to TRBJ2-3, with unresolved D. This CDR3 has 15 residues. V was shortened by 1 base and J by 0 bases, with 8 bases between the two germline ends. The germline V gene has CDR1 SGHNT and CDR2 YENEEA. The CDR3 protein is CASSLAGSSTDTQYF. The CDR3 coding sequence is TGTGCCAGCAGCTTAGCAGGCTCTAGCACAGATACGCAGTATTTT. The whole variable domain, remainder taken from reference TRBV11-3 and TRBJ2-3, is EAGVVQSPRYKIIEKKQPVAFWCNPISGHNTLYWYLQNLGQGPELLIRYENEEAVDDSQLPKDRFSAERLKGVDSTLKIQPAELGDSAVYLCASSLAGSSTDTQYFGPGTRLTVL.

This clonotype is labeled medium-sized (0.01 to 0.1%). The chain couples TRBV6-1 to TRBJ1-4, with a possible D match to TRBD1 (5 bases). The CDR3 loop spans 16 amino acids. Germline CDR1 and CDR2: MNHNS and SASEGT. The V end lost 2 bases, the J end lost 10 bases, and 20 bases lay between the germline ends. As DNA, the CDR3 is TGTGCCAGCAGTGAATTCGACACCAGGGTGGGTGGAAAACTGTTTTTT. This encodes CASSEFDTRVGGKLFF.

This clonotype was seen ten or more times. The rearrangement uses TRBV12-3 or TRBV12-4 and TRBJ2-1, with D perhaps given as TRBD1 or TRBD2 (5 bases each). The CDR3 covers 14 residues. The V end lost 1 base, the J end lost 7 bases, and 11 bases lay between the germline ends. The CDR3 protein is CASSLVGDQNEQFF. CDR3 coding DNA: TGTGCCAGCAGTTTAGTTGGGGACCAGAATGAGCAGTTCTTC.